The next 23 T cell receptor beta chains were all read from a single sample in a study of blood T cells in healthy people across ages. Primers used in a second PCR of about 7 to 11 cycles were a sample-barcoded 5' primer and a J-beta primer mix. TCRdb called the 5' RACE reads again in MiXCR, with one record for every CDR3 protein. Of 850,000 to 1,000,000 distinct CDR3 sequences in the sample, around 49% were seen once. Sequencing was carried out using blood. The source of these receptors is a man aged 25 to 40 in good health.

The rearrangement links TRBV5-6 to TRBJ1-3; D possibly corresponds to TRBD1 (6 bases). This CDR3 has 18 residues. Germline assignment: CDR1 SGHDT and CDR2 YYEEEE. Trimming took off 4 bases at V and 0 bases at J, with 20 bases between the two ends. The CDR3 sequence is CASSRPGTFGASGNTIYF. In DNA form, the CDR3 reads TGTGCCAGCAGCCGTCCCGGGACATTTGGGGCCTCTGGAAACACCATATATTTT.

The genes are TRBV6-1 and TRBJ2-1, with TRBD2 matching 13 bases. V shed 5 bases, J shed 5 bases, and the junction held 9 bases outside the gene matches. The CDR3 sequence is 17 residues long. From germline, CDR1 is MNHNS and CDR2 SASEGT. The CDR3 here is CASSTTSGGTSDNEQFF. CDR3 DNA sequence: TGTGCCAGCAGTACGACTAGCGGGGGGACATCCGACAATGAGCAGTTCTTC.

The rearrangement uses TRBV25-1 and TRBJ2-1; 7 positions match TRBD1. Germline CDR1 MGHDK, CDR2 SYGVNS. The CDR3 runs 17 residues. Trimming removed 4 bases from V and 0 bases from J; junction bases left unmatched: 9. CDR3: CASSATGSVPSYNEQFF. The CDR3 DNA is TGTGCCAGCAGTGCGACAGGGAGTGTCCCCTCCTACAATGAGCAGTTCTTC.

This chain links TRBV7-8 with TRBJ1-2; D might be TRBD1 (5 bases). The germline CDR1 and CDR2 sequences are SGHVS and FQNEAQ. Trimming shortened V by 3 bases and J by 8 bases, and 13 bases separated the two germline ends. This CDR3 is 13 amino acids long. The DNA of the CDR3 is TGTGCCAGCAGCTTCGGGACGGTCGCCGGCTACACCTTC. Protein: CASSFGTVAGYTF. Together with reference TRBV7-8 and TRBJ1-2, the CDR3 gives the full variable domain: GAGVSQSPRYKVAKRGQDVALRCDPISGHVSLFWYQQALGQGPEFLTYFQNEAQLDKSGLPSDRFFAERPEGSVSTLKIQRTQQEDSAVYLCASSFGTVAGYTFGSGTRLTVV.

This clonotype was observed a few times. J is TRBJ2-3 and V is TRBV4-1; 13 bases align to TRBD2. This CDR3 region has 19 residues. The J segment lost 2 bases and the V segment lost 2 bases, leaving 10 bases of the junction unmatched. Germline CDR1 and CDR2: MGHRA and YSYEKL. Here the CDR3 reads CASSQHRTSGGSTTDTQYF. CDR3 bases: TGCGCCAGCAGCCAACACAGGACTAGCGGGGGATCCACCACAGATACGCAGTATTTT.

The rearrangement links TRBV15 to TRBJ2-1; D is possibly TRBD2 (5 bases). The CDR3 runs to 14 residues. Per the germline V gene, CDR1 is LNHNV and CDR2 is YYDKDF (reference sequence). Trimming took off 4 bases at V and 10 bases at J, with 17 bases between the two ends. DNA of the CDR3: TGTGCCACCAGCACAAGACGGGGAGCAGTGGAGCAGTTCTTC. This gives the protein CATSTRRGAVEQFF. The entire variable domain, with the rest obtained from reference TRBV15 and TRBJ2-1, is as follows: DAMVIQNPRYQVTQFGKPVTLSCSQTLNHNVMYWYQQKSSQAPKLLFHYYDKDFNNEADTPDNFQSRRPNTSFCFLDIRSPGLGDTAMYLCATSTRRGAVEQFFGPGTRLTVL.

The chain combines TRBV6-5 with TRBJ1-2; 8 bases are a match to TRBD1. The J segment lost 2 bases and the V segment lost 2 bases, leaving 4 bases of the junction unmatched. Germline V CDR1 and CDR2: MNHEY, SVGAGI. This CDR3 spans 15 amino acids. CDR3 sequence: CASSYRDRRNYGYTF. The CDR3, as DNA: TGTGCCAGCAGTTACAGGGACAGGCGGAACTATGGCTACACCTTC.

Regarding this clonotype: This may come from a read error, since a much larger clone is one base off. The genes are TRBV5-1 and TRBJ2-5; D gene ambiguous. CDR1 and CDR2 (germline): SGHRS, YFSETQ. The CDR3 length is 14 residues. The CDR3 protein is CASSSSGGEEAQYF. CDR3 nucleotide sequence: TGCGCCAGCAGCTCCTCTGGTGGCGAAGAGGCCCAGTACTTC.

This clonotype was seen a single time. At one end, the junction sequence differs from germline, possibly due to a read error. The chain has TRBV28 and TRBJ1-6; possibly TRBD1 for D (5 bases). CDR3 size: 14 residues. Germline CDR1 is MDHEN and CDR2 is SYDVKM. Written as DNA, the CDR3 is TGTGTCAGCTACTCTAAGGGGCTGAATTCACCCCTCCACTTT. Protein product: CVSYSKGLNSPLHF.

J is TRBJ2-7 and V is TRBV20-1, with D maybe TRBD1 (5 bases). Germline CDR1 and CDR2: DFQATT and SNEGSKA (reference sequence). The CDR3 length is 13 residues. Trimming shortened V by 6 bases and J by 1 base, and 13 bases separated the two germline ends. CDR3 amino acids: CSATSGPSYEQYF. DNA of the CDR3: TGCAGTGCCACCTCAGGGCCTTCCTACGAGCAGTACTTC.

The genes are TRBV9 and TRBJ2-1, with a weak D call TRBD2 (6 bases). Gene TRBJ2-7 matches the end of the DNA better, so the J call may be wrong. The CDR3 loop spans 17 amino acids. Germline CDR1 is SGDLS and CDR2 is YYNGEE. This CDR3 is CASSVGRAGSSYNEQYF. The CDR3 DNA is TGTGCCAGCAGCGTAGGGAGGGCAGGCAGCTCCTACAATGAGCAGTACTTC.

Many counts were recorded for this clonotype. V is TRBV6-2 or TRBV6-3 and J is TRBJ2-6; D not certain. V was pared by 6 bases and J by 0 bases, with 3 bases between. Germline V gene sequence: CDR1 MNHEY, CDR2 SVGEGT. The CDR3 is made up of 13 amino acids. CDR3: CASRTSGANVLTF. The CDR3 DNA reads TGTGCCAGCAGGACCTCTGGGGCCAACGTCCTGACTTTC.

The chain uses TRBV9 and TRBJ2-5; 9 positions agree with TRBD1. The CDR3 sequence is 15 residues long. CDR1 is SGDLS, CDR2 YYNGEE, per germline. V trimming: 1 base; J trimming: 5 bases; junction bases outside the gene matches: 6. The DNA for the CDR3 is TGTGCCAGCAGCGTATCACGGACAGGGGTGGAGACCCAGTACTTC. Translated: CASSVSRTGVETQYF.

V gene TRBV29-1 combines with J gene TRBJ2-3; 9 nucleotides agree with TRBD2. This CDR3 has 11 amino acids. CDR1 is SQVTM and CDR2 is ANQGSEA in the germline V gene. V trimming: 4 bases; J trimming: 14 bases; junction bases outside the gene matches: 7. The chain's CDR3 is CSVGLVTSGYF. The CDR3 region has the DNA TGCAGCGTTGGATTGGTGACTAGCGGGTATTTT.

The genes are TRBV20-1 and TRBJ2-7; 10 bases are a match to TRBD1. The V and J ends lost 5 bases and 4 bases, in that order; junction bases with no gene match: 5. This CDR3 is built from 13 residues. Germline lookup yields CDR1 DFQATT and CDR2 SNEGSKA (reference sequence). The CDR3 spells CSADRDRGYEQYF. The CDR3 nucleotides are TGCAGTGCTGACCGGGACAGGGGATACGAGCAGTACTTC.

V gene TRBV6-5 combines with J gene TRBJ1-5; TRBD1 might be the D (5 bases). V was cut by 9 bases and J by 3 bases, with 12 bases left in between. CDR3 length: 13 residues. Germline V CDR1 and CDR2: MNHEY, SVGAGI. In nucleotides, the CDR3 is TGTGCCAGTTCAGGGAGAATCAATCAGCCCCAGCATTTT. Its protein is CASSGRINQPQHF.

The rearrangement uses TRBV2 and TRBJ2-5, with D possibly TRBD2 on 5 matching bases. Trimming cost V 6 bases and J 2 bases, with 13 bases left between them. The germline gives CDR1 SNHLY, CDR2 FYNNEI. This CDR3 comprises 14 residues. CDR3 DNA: TGTGCCAGCAGCCCCAGACTACAACAAGAGACCCAGTACTTC. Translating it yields CASSPRLQQETQYF.

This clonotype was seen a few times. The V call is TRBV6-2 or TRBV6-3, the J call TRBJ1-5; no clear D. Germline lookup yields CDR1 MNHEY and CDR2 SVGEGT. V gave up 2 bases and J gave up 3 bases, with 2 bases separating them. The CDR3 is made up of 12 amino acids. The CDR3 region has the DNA TGTGCCAGCAGTTACCTCAATCAGCCCCAGCATTTT. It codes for CASSYLNQPQHF.

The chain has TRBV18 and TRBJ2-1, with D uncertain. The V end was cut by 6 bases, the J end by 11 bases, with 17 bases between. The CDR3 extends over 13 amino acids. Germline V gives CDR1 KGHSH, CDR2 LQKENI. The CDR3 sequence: CASSLQDRSQQFF. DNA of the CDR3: TGTGCCAGCTCCCTCCAGGATCGTAGTCAGCAGTTCTTC.

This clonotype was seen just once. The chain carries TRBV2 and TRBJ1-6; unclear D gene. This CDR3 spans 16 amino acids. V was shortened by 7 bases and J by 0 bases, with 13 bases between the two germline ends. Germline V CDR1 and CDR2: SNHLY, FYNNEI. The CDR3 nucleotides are TGTGCCAGCATCAACCCCATTAGCTCCTATAATTCACCCCTCCACTTT. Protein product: CASINPISSYNSPLHF. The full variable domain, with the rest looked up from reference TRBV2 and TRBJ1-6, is EPEVTQTPSHQVTQMGQEVILRCVPISNHLYFYWYRQILGQKVEFLVSFYNNEISEKSEIFDDQFSVERPDGSNFTLKIRSTKLEDSAMYFCASINPISSYNSPLHFGNGTRLTVT.

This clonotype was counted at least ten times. The CDR3 nucleotides are TGCAGTGCTAGATCCTCGACAGGGTATCTTTATGAGACCCAGTACTTC. It translates to CSARSSTGYLYETQYF. The chain links TRBV20-1 to TRBJ2-5; 7 nucleotides line up with TRBD1. The CDR3 length is 16 residues. J gave up 5 bases and V 2 bases, and 14 bases lay outside the gene matches. Germline CDR1 and CDR2: DFQATT and SNEGSKA (reference sequence).

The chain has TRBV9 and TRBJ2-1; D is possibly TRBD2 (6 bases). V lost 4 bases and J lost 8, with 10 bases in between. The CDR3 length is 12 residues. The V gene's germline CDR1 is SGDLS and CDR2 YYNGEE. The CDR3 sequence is CASSRGGHEQFF. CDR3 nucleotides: TGTGCCAGCAGCCGGGGAGGCCATGAGCAGTTCTTC.

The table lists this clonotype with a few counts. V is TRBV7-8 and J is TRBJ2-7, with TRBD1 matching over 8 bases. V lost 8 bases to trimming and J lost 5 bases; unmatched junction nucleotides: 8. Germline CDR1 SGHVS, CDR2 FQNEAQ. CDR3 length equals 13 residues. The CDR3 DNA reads TGTGCCAGCGGCCCAGGGGGCTTCGACGAGCAGTACTTC. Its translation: CASGPGGFDEQYF.